What follows is one T cell receptor beta chain and its context. One entry per CDR3 protein, called by TCRdb with MiXCR from the 5' RACE reads. The sample lists under 700,000 distinct CDR3 sequences, around 16% seen once, with roughly a sixth in the top ten. V lost 5 bases and J lost 4, with 11 bases in between. The CDR3 is made up of 13 amino acids. Germline lookup yields CDR1 MNHEY and CDR2 SVGEGT. This entry is derived from a study of T cells after yellow fever vaccination. The gene calls are TRBV6-2 or TRBV6-3 and TRBJ1-2; D is unclear. This sequence originates from a man between 18 and 35 years old who received the YFV17D yellow fever vaccine. This material consisted of PBMCs, taken 5 to 6 days after the first yellow fever vaccination. CDR3 coding DNA: TGTGCCAGCAGTAGCTTCGACATCTATGGCTACACCTTC. Protein: CASSSFDIYGYTF.